This TCR beta chain was sequenced for a study of Tregs in tolerant kidney transplant recipients. Germline V CDR1 and CDR2: SNHLY, FYNNEI. This CDR3 has 15 residues. V shed 2 bases and J 6 bases; nucleotides not matched to a gene: 4. Assay used: immunoSEQ multiplex PCR; TCRdb lists only in-frame clones, some missing. The sample lists about 240,000 clones, approximately 83% occurring once. The source of this sequence is a human donor in good health. This chain joins TRBV2 and TRBJ1-6; TRBD1 agrees at 7 bases. Source material: CD4+ T cells from blood. The CDR3 loop reads CASSEQRQGNSPLHF. CDR3 nucleotide sequence: TGTGCCAGCAGTGAACAGAGACAGGGTAATTCACCCCTCCACTTT.